This TCR beta chain was captured by sequencing in a study of blood T cell repertoires in COVID-19. Study details: COVID-19 samples from acute and convalescent phases originated in the United States, Italy and Spain. T cells, B-cell-depleted T cells, or PBMCs supplied cDNA or gDNA.

Two negative PCRs, clearance, or symptom resolution characterized the recovered Cohort 3 donors. Assay used: immunoSEQ multiplex PCR; TCRdb lists only in-frame clones, some missing. This sample has around 300,000 clones, with 88% found just once. Germline values: CDR1 SGHTA, CDR2 FQGNSA. CDR3 length: 17 amino acids. After removal of 6 bases from V and 4 bases from J, the junction contained 14 bases not matched to a gene. Sequenced material: PBMCs or T cells enriched from blood (not recorded which). The chain recombines TRBV7-2 with TRBJ2-5; 10 nucleotides line up with TRBD2. The source of this sequence is a woman in her forties or fifties who had recovered from COVID-19. The CDR3 spells CASSRGVAGGGGETQYF. CDR3 nucleotides: TGTGCCAGCAGTAGGGGGGTAGCGGGAGGAGGTGGAGAGACCCAGTACTTC.